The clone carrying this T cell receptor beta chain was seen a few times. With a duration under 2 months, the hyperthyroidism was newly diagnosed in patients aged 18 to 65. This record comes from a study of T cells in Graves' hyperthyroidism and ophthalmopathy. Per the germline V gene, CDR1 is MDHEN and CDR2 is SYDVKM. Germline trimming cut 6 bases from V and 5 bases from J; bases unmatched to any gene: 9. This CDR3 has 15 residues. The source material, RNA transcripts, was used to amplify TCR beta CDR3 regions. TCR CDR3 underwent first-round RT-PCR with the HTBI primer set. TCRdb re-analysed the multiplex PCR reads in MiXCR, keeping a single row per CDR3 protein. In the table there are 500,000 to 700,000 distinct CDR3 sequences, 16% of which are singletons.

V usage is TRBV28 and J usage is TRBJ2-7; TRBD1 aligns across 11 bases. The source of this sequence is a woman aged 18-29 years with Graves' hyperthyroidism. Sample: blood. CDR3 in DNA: TGTGCCAGCAGGCTAGGGGGACAGGGGGGCGACGAGCAGTACTTC. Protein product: CASRLGGQGGDEQYF.